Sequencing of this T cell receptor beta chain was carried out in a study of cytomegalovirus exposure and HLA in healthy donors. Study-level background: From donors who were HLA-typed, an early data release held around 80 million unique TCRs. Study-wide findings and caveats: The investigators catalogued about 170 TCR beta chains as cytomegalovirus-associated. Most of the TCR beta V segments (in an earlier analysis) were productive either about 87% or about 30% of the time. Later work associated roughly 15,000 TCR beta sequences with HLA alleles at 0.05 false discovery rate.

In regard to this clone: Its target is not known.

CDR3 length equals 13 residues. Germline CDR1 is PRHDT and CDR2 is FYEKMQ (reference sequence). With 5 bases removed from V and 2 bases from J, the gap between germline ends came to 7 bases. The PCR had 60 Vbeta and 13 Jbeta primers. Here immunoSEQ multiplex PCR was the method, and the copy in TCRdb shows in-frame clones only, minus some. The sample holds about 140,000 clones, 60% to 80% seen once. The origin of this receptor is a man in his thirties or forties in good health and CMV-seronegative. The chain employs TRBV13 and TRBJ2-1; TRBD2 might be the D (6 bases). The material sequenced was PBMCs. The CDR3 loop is CASSRGTYNEQFF. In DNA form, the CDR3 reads TGTGCCAGCAGCCGGGGGACCTACAATGAGCAGTTCTTC. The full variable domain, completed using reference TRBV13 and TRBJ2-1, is AAGVIQSPRHLIKEKRETATLKCYPIPRHDTVYWYQQGPGQDPQFLISFYEKMQSDKGSIPDRFSAQQFSDYHSELNMSSLELGDSALYFCASSRGTYNEQFFGPGTRLTVL.